The 27 T cell receptor beta chains below were found in one sample sequenced in a study of T cells in Graves' hyperthyroidism and ophthalmopathy. RNA transcripts gave rise to amplified TCR beta CDR3 regions. HTBI primers were the set used in a first-round RT-PCR of the TCR CDR3. Using its own MiXCR run on the multiplex PCR reads, TCRdb lists one record per CDR3 protein. The sample has 500,000 or so distinct CDR3 sequences; about 16% are singletons. Sequencing input: blood. The receptor set was obtained from a woman in her 30s with Graves' ophthalmopathy.

This clonotype was seen at least ten times. The chain recombines TRBV12-3 or TRBV12-4 with TRBJ2-7; 7 bases are shared with TRBD1. The CDR3 totals 12 residues. V lost 5 bases, J lost 8 bases, and 6 bases stayed unmatched. CDR3 loop: CASSPDRAQQYF. The CDR3 DNA follows: TGTGCCAGCAGTCCCGACAGGGCCCAGCAGTACTTC.

In this sample, this clonotype turned up a few times. The chain recombines TRBV7-2 with TRBJ2-7; TRBD2 aligns across 8 bases. The trim removed 4 bases at V and 0 bases at J, leaving 5 bases unmatched. This CDR3 contains 15 residues. Per germline, CDR1 SGHTA and CDR2 FQGNSA. CDR3 nucleotides: TGTGCCAGCAGCTCCGGGAGCGGGAGCTCCTACGAGCAGTACTTC. This translates into CASSSGSGSSYEQYF.

The chain employs TRBV27 and TRBJ2-2; no firm D call. The V gene lost 2 bases and the J gene lost 1 base, with 11 bases spanning the gap. Germline CDR1 and CDR2: MNHEY and SMNVEV (reference sequence). The CDR3 totals 16 residues. CDR3 residues: CASSLRVSGNTGELFF. CDR3 DNA: TGTGCCAGCAGTTTACGGGTTTCAGGGAACACCGGGGAGCTGTTTTTT.

This clonotype was observed a few times. Mismatch with germline at one junction end may stem from a read error. V and J are TRBV6-1 and TRBJ2-7; D possibly corresponds to TRBD1 (6 bases). The CDR3 spans 14 residues. Per the germline V gene, CDR1 is MNHNS and CDR2 is SASEGT. This chain's CDR3 is CASSTTGLSYERYF. CDR3 nucleotide sequence: TGTGCCAGCAGTACGACAGGCCTCTCCTACGAGCGGTACTTC.

Turning to this clonotype: A much larger clone sits a single nucleotide away, making a read error possible. The chain has TRBV13 and TRBJ2-7; TRBD2 matches 7 bases. The CDR3 contains 13 residues. Trimming took 4 bases from V and 3 from J; bases not matched to a gene: 3. CDR1 is PRHDT and CDR2 is FYEKMQ in the germline V gene (reference sequence). This CDR3 is CASSSASGYEQYF. In DNA form, the CDR3 reads TGTGCCAGCAGCTCGGCTAGCGGCTACGAGCAGTACTTC.

The gene calls are TRBV6-1 and TRBJ2-1, with D unresolved. V was trimmed by 6 bases and J by 5 bases, leaving 11 bases between them. The CDR3 spans 13 residues. Germline CDR1 and CDR2: MNHNS and SASEGT. CDR3 amino acids: CASSPHRDNEQFF. Written as DNA, the CDR3 is TGTGCCAGCAGCCCCCATCGCGACAATGAGCAGTTCTTC.

A remark on this clonotype: This may be a read error: a much more frequent sequence differs by one nucleotide. The gene calls are TRBV28 and TRBJ2-5; D not certain. Germline-derived CDR1 and CDR2 are MDHEN and SYDVKM. The CDR3 loop spans 14 amino acids. CDR3 nucleotide sequence: TGTGCCAGCAACCCCCCAAGAAGGGAAGAGGCCCAGTACTTC. It is translated as CASNPPRREEAQYF.

About this clonotype: The final CDR3 position lacks the conserved phenylalanine or tryptophan, pointing to a likely read error. CDR3 coding DNA: TGCAGCGTTGGTCAGGAATCGTTTTATGGCTACACCCTC. The encoded protein is CSVGQESFYGYTL. The J gene is TRBJ1-2, the V gene TRBV29-1; D is unresolved. CDR3 size: 13 residues. V lost 4 bases to trimming and J lost 5 bases, with 14 bases between them. CDR1 and CDR2 from the germline V gene are SQVTM and ANQGSEA.

The rearrangement uses TRBV18 and TRBJ2-7; TRBD2 agrees at 9 bases. The CDR3 sequence is 16 residues long. Trimming removed 2 bases from V and 4 bases from J; junction bases left unmatched: 9. CDR1 KGHSH and CDR2 LQKENI come from the germline V gene. This chain's CDR3 is CASSPVMASGKYEQYF. In DNA, the CDR3 is TGTGCCAGCTCACCAGTAATGGCTAGCGGGAAATACGAGCAGTACTTC. Using reference TRBV18 and TRBJ2-7 for the parts outside the CDR3, the full variable domain is NAGVMQNPRHLVRRRGQEARLRCSPMKGHSHVYWYRQLPEEGLKFMVYLQKENIIDESGMPKERFSAEFPKEGPSILRIQQVVRGDSAAYFCASSPVMASGKYEQYFGPGTRLTVT.

The rearrangement uses TRBV5-4 and TRBJ2-3; TRBD1 might be the D (5 bases). The V gene's germline CDR1 is SGHNT and CDR2 YYREEE (reference sequence). Deletions cut 4 bases from V and 0 bases from J, with 9 bases between. The CDR3 is 14 residues long. The DNA of the CDR3 is TGTGCCAGCAGCGTGGACACCAGCACAGATACGCAGTATTTT. This codes for CASSVDTSTDTQYF.

This clonotype was detected many times. The V call is TRBV2, the J call TRBJ1-2; 8 nucleotides match TRBD1. Germline values: CDR1 SNHLY, CDR2 FYNNEI. Trimming cost V 1 base and J 2 bases; bases outside gene matches: 9. This CDR3 contains 17 residues. The CDR3 region is CASSEGDRRRTNYGYTF. CDR3 sequence (DNA): TGTGCCAGCAGTGAAGGGGACAGGAGACGAACCAACTATGGCTACACCTTC.

The chain joins TRBV7-2 to TRBJ1-5; TRBD1 aligns across 7 bases. The CDR3 runs to 17 residues. J lost 5 bases, V lost 5 bases, and 15 bases had no gene match. Germline CDR1 SGHTA, CDR2 FQGNSA. The CDR3 DNA reads as TGTGCCAGCAGCCAGGGGGGGTTCAGGGAGTTACATCAGCCCCAGCATTTT. Protein: CASSQGGFRELHQPQHF.

The chain joins TRBV6-1 to TRBJ1-2; tentatively, D is TRBD1 (6 bases). CDR3 length equals 12 residues. The V gene's germline CDR1 is MNHNS and CDR2 SASEGT. V was clipped by 9 bases and J by 8 bases, with 16 bases between them. The CDR3 nucleotides are TGTGCCAGGTGGGGGCGCGGTGTGGGCTACACCTTC. This translates into CARWGRGVGYTF.

A remark on this clonotype: The junction and the germline gene differ at one end; a read error may be behind it. CDR3 amino acids: CSARDAGLHF. The CDR3 region has the DNA TGCAGTGCTAGAGACGCGGGCTTGCACTTC. This chain joins TRBV20-1 and TRBJ2-5; the D gene is possibly TRBD2 (5 bases). Germline CDR1 reads DFQATT; CDR2 reads SNEGSKA (reference sequence). There are 10 residues in the CDR3.

This clonotype was found many times. The rearrangement uses TRBV12-3 or TRBV12-4 and TRBJ1-5, with 9 nucleotides matching TRBD1. The CDR3 contains 15 residues. J gave up 1 base and V 7 bases, and 5 bases lay outside the gene matches. This chain's CDR3 is CASIPGQGSNQPQHF. The CDR3 bases are TGTGCCAGCATCCCGGGACAGGGAAGCAATCAGCCCCAGCATTTT.

This clonotype was counted many times. The chain couples TRBV5-1 to TRBJ2-7; D is undetermined. From germline, CDR1 is SGHRS and CDR2 YFSETQ. This CDR3 comprises 14 residues. V shed 1 base and J shed 1 base, with 9 bases lying between them. The CDR3 here is CASSLSDISYEQYF. The CDR3, as DNA: TGCGCCAGCAGCTTGTCCGATATATCCTACGAGCAGTACTTC.

V gene TRBV11-2 combines with J gene TRBJ2-2, with 8 bases that match TRBD1. Looked up from germline, CDR1 is SGHAT and CDR2 is FQNNGV. J lost 4 bases, V lost 1 base, and 2 bases had no gene match. The CDR3 consists of 15 residues. The CDR3 sequence is CASSLGQGLTGELFF. CDR3 DNA sequence: TGTGCCAGCAGCTTAGGACAGGGGCTCACCGGGGAGCTGTTTTTT.

J is TRBJ2-3 and V is TRBV20-1; D gene ambiguous. Deletions cut 0 bases from V and 1 base from J, with 14 bases between. Germline CDR1 DFQATT, CDR2 SNEGSKA (reference sequence). The CDR3 covers 16 residues. The CDR3 DNA reads as TGCAGTGCTAGAGATCCCGAGACTCCGGGCACAGATACGCAGTATTTT. Its translation: CSARDPETPGTDTQYF.

As regards this clonotype: Being one base from a much bigger clone, this may be a read error. This chain uses TRBV30 with TRBJ2-1; D gene unclear. The better agreement between TRBJ2-7 and the DNA end casts doubt on the J call. The germline CDR1 and CDR2 sequences are GTSNPN and SVGIG (reference sequence). The CDR3 covers 14 residues. CDR3 sequence reads: CAWSYGYSYNEQYF. CDR3 bases: TGTGCCTGGTCCTACGGGTACTCCTACAATGAGCAGTACTTC.

This clonotype was seen repeatedly, ten times or more. V usage is TRBV14 and J usage is TRBJ1-2, with 12 bases fitting TRBD1. The ends lost 4 bases at V and 6 bases at J; junction bases unmatched: 6. Germline loops: CDR1 SGHDN, CDR2 FVKESK. The CDR3 spans 15 residues. Written as DNA, the CDR3 is TGTGCCAGCAGCCTCGGTGGGACAGGGGGCAATGGCTACACCTTC. Protein: CASSLGGTGGNGYTF. The variable domain in full, with the rest retrieved from reference TRBV14 and TRBJ1-2, is EAGVTQFPSHSVIEKGQTVTLRCDPISGHDNLYWYRRVMGKEIKFLLHFVKESKQDESGMPNNRFLAERTGGTYSTLKVQPAELEDSGVYFCASSLGGTGGNGYTFGSGTRLTVV.

This clonotype was observed many times. V and J are TRBV5-1 and TRBJ1-1, with 8 bases fitting TRBD1. The length of the CDR3 is 15 residues. CDR1 and CDR2 from the germline V gene are SGHRS and YFSETQ. J was trimmed by 1 base and V by 0 bases; bases with no gene match: 2. This CDR3 reads CASSLAGTGNTEAFF. In DNA, the CDR3 is TGCGCCAGCAGCTTGGCAGGGACAGGGAACACTGAAGCTTTCTTT.

Ten or more counts support this clonotype. V gene TRBV18 combines with J gene TRBJ2-3, with 7 positions matching TRBD2. In germline, CDR1 is KGHSH, CDR2 LQKENI. Unmatched junction bases numbered 5, after V lost 3 bases and J lost 2 bases. CDR3 length equals 15 residues. The CDR3 spells CASSPSRGVTDTQYF. CDR3 DNA: TGTGCCAGCTCACCTTCCCGGGGGGTCACAGATACGCAGTATTTT. Supplemented by reference TRBV18 and TRBJ2-3, the full variable domain reads NAGVMQNPRHLVRRRGQEARLRCSPMKGHSHVYWYRQLPEEGLKFMVYLQKENIIDESGMPKERFSAEFPKEGPSILRIQQVVRGDSAAYFCASSPSRGVTDTQYFGPGTRLTVL.

This clonotype has a count of ten or more. The rearrangement uses TRBV6-1 and TRBJ2-5; TRBD1 is a possible D gene (7 bases). V was clipped by 7 bases and J by 4 bases, with 19 bases between them. This CDR3 is built from 15 residues. Germline CDR1 MNHNS, CDR2 SASEGT. The CDR3 nucleotides read TGTGCCAGCACCGAAGGCTCAGGGGGAGGAGAGACCCAGTACTTC. Translating gives CASTEGSGGGETQYF.

This chain uses TRBV25-1 with TRBJ1-4; weak D call: TRBD1 (6 bases). This CDR3 comprises 16 residues. The V gene lost 1 base and the J gene lost 7 bases, with 16 bases spanning the gap. In germline, CDR1 is MGHDK, CDR2 SYGVNS. The CDR3 is CASSESRTGIGEKLFF. The CDR3 DNA is TGTGCCAGCAGTGAATCCCGAACAGGGATCGGTGAAAAACTGTTTTTT.

The CDR3 spells CASRANRNTGELFF. Written as DNA, the CDR3 is TGTGCCAGCAGAGCCAACAGGAACACCGGGGAGCTGTTTTTT. This sequence joins TRBV28 and TRBJ2-2; the D is unclear. This CDR3 is 14 amino acids long. Trimming stripped 6 bases from V and 1 base from J, with 9 bases between. The germline gives CDR1 MDHEN, CDR2 SYDVKM.

This clonotype was seen only a few times. V usage is TRBV4-1 and J usage is TRBJ2-5; D remains ambiguous. Germline lookup yields CDR1 MGHRA and CDR2 YSYEKL. The CDR3 spans 14 residues. Between the trimmed V and J ends, which lost 6 bases and 4 bases, there was a span of 15 bases. For the CDR3, the DNA is TGCGCCAGCAGGCCCGTCGAAGCGCCAGAGACCCAGTACTTC. Translated: CASRPVEAPETQYF.

There are a few counts of this clonotype. Given a much more abundant clone one base away, this may be a read error. The CDR3 ends on some other residue instead of the conserved phenylalanine or tryptophan, so this is likely a read error. The chain joins TRBV5-1 to TRBJ2-7; D gene unclear. The V gene lost 1 base and the J gene lost 0 bases, with 11 bases spanning the gap. The CDR3 loop spans 15 amino acids. The germline gives CDR1 SGHRS, CDR2 YFSETQ. This chain's CDR3 is CASSLTSASSYEQYL. The CDR3 bases are TGCGCCAGCAGCTTGACCAGCGCGAGCTCCTACGAGCAGTACCTC.